The present entry profiles one T cell receptor beta chain with its context. Its antigen is currently unknown. This sample is drawn from a study of PD-L1 blockade in urothelial cancer. General study results and limits: Tumor-associated clones in blood expanded more at 3 weeks in durable-benefit patients.

The method was immunoSEQ multiplex PCR; TCRdb's version includes in-frame clones alone and lacks a portion of them. In the table there are 30,000 to 50,000 clones, around 88% of which are singletons. Trimming cost V 0 bases and J 3 bases, with 19 bases left between them. Germline loops: CDR1 SGHNT, CDR2 YYREEE (reference sequence). This CDR3 contains 18 residues. The receptor was derived from a man aged 55 to 70 with urothelial cancer. Here the sequenced sample was PBMCs, taken around atezolizumab (anti-PD-L1) treatment. The chain recombines TRBV5-4 with TRBJ1-3; D may be TRBD1 (6 bases). As DNA, the CDR3 is TGTGCCAGCAGCTTGGATAACCGGGGGGGGGCGCTTGGAAACACCATATATTTT. This codes for CASSLDNRGGALGNTIYF.